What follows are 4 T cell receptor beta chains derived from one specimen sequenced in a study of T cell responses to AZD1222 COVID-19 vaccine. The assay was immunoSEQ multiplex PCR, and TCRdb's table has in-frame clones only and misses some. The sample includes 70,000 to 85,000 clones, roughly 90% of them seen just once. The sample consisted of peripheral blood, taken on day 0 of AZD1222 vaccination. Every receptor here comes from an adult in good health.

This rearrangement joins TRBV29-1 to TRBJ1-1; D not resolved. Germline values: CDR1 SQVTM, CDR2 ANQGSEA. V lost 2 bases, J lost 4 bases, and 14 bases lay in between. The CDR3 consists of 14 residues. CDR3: CSVERPGRTTEAFF. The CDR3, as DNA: TGCAGCGTTGAACGCCCGGGGAGGACCACTGAAGCTTTCTTT.

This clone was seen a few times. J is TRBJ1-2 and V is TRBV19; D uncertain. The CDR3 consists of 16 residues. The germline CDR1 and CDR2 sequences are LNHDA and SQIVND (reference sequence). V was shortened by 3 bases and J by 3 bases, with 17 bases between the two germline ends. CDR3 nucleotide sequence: TGTGCCAGTAGTATGTCGAGGGCCCCTTGGGACTATGGCTACACCTTC. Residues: CASSMSRAPWDYGYTF.

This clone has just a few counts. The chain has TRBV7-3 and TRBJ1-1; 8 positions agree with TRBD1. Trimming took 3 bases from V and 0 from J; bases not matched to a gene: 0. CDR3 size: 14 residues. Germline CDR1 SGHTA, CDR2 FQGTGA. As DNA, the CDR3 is TGTGCCAGCAGCTTGGACAGGGTGAACACTGAAGCTTTCTTT. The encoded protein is CASSLDRVNTEAFF.

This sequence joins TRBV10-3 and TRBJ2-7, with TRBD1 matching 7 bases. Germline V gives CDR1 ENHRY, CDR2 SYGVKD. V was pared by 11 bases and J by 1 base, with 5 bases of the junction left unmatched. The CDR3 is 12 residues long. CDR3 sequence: CASGTASYEQYF. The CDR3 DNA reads TGTGCCTCGGGGACAGCGTCCTACGAGCAGTACTTC.